This T cell receptor (beta chain) is from a study of T-cell reconstitution after alpha-beta-depleted transplantation in children. Study conclusions and caveats: As was reported, about two months after transplant, alpha-beta T cells came from several hundred expanded graft clones. At day 60, the high TCRbeta diversity found in some patients originated from recipient T cells and thymic progenitors that had survived. By one year post-transplant, T-cell counts and diversity largely arose from T cells that were newly produced.

Preparation of the TCRbeta library used unique molecular identifiers. TCRdb independently ran MiXCR on the PCR reads; one entry per CDR3 protein. The data hold 300,000 to 400,000 distinct CDR3 sequences, with 15% to 20% observed a single time. The CDR3 has 14 residues. With 2 bases clipped from V and 7 bases from J, the junction kept 7 bases outside the gene matches. Per germline, CDR1 DFQATT and CDR2 SNEGSKA (reference sequence). This clonotype was found a few times. Its antigen is not identified. This chain joins TRBV20-1 and TRBJ1-5, with 8 positions matching TRBD1. The sequence came from a male patient between 2 and 15 years old who had a stem cell transplant for acute lymphoblastic leukemia, so the T cells may come from the graft donor. Material: PBMCs, mostly from graft donor cells, obtained 360 days after TCRalphabeta/CD19-depleted stem cell transplant. The CDR3 spells CSARLGQGGQPQHF. CDR3 in DNA: TGCAGTGCTAGACTCGGACAGGGAGGGCAGCCCCAGCATTTT.